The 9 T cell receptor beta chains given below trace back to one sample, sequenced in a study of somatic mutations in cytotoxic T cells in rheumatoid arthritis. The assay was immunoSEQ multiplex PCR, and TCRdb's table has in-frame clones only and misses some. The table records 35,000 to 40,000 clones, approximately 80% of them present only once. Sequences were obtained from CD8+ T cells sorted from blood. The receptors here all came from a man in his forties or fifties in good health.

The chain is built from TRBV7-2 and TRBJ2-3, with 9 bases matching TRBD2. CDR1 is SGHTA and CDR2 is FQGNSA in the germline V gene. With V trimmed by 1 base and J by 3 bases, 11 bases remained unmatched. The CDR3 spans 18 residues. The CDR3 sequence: CASSLEWRMAGGTDTQYF. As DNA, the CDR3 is TGTGCCAGCAGCTTAGAATGGAGAATGGCGGGAGGGACAGATACGCAGTATTTT.

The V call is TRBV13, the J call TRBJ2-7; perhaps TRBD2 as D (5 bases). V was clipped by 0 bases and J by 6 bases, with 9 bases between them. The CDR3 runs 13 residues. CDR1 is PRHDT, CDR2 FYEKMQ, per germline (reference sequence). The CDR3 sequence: CASSLGRRPEQYF. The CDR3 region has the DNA TGTGCCAGCAGCTTAGGCCGGAGGCCCGAGCAGTACTTC.

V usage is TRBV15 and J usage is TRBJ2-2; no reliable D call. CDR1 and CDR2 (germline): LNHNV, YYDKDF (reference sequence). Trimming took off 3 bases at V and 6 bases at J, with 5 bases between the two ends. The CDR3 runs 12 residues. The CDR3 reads CATSSLSGELFF. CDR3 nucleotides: TGTGCCACCAGCAGTTTGTCCGGGGAGCTGTTTTTT.

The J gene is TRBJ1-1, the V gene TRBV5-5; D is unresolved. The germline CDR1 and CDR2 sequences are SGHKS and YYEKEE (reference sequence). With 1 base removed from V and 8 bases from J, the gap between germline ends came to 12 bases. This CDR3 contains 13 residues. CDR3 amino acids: CASSLYDGQEAFF. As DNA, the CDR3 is TGTGCCAGCAGCTTGTACGACGGCCAAGAAGCTTTCTTT.

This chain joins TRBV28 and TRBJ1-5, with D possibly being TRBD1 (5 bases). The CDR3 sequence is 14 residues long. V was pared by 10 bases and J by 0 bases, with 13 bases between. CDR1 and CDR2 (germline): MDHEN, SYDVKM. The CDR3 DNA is TGTGCCACGGGAGGGGATTATAGCAATCAGCCCCAGCATTTT. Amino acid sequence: CATGGDYSNQPQHF.

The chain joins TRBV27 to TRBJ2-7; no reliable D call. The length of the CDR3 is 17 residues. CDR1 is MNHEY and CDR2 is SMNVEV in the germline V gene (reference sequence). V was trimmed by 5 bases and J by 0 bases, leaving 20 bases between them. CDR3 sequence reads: CASSPQAGTTFSYEQYF. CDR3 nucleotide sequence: TGTGCCAGCAGTCCCCAGGCAGGTACAACATTCTCCTACGAGCAGTACTTC.

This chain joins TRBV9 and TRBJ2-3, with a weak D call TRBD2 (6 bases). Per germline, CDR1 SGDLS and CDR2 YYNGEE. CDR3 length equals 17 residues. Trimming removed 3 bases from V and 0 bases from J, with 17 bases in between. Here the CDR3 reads CASSAPRDSASTDTQYF. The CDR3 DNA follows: TGTGCCAGCAGCGCGCCCCGGGACTCCGCTAGCACAGATACGCAGTATTTT.

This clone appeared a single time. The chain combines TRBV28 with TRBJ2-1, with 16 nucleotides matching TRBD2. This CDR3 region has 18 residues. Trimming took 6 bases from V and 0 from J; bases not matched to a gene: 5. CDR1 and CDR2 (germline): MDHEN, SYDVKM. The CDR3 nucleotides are TGTGCCAGCAGACCGGGACTAGCGGGAGGGAGCTCCTACAATGAGCAGTTCTTC. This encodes CASRPGLAGGSSYNEQFF.

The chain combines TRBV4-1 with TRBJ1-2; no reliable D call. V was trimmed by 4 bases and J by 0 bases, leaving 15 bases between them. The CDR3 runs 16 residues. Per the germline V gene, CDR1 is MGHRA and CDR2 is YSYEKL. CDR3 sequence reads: CASSPLAGSPNYGYTF. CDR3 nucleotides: TGCGCCAGCAGCCCCCTTGCGGGTTCGCCTAACTATGGCTACACCTTC.